The sequence of this TCR beta chain was determined in a study of early T cells in non-severe SARS-CoV-2 infection. Findings and caveats of the study: Lookups in VDJdb leaned toward anti-spike CD8 responses and missed private and CD4 specificities.

The protocol attached unique molecular identifiers to individual cDNA molecules. TCRdb reanalysed the 5' RACE reads using MiXCR and keeps one entry per CDR3 protein. The sample has around 52,000 distinct CDR3 sequences, over 9.5% seen once. This clonotype occurred many times. Its antigen is still unknown. The CDR3 has 13 amino acids. Germline V gene sequence: CDR1 MNHNS, CDR2 SASEGT. J lost 9 bases, V lost 8 bases, and 9 bases had no gene match. The V gene is TRBV6-1, the J gene TRBJ2-1; 8 bases map to TRBD2. The specimen was whole blood. This TCR was recovered from an adult who was a healthcare worker with PCR-confirmed SARS-CoV-2 infection or an uninfected control (not recorded which). The CDR3 spells CASSGGGRAEQFF. The CDR3 coding sequence is TGTGCCAGCTCAGGCGGGGGGAGAGCTGAGCAGTTCTTC.